A single sample is the source of the 12 T cell receptor beta chains below, sequenced in a study of brain T cells in children with intractable seizures. The repertoire was sequenced with immunoSEQ multiplex PCR; TCRdb's copy has only in-frame clones and lacks some. This table holds roughly 110,000 clones, approximately 94% found once. This material consisted of peripheral blood, taken at surgery. The source of these receptors is a boy under two years old with hemimegalencephaly and intractable seizures.

This clone has only one observation. V and J are TRBV5-6 and TRBJ1-1; unclear D gene. The V end lost 0 bases, the J end lost 4 bases, and 10 bases lay between the germline ends. Per the germline V gene, CDR1 is SGHDT and CDR2 is YYEEEE. The CDR3 contains 14 residues. The CDR3: CASSLVLGGTEAFF. DNA for the CDR3: TGTGCCAGCAGCTTGGTCCTGGGAGGCACTGAAGCTTTCTTT.

This rearrangement joins TRBV6-7 to TRBJ2-5; possibly TRBD1 for D (8 bases). TRBV6-7 carries the ORF label, with uncertain function. V gave up 7 bases and J gave up 5 bases, with 26 bases separating them. CDR3 length: 17 residues. The DNA of the CDR3 is TGTGCCAGCACAAAGGGTCCTAGCGGACAGGGTGGGGAGACCCAGTACTTC. Its protein product is CASTKGPSGQGGETQYF.

The chain combines TRBV6-2 or TRBV6-3 with TRBJ1-1, with D maybe TRBD1 (5 bases). The CDR3 is made up of 15 amino acids. The ends were cut back, 4 bases at V and 6 bases at J, with 18 bases in the middle. CDR1 and CDR2 (germline): MNHEY, SVGEGT. The CDR3 region is CASSWARGLHPEAFF. CDR3 sequence (DNA): TGTGCCAGCAGTTGGGCTAGGGGACTGCACCCTGAAGCTTTCTTT.

The gene calls are TRBV11-3 and TRBJ2-2; D not resolved. The CDR3 is made up of 17 amino acids. V gave up 5 bases and J gave up 0 bases, with 16 bases separating them. From germline, CDR1 is SGHNT and CDR2 YENEEA. CDR3: CASSREVGRANTGELFF. The CDR3 DNA reads as TGTGCCAGCAGCCGCGAGGTGGGAAGGGCGAACACCGGGGAGCTGTTTTTT. Complete variable domain (other parts from reference TRBV11-3 and TRBJ2-2): EAGVVQSPRYKIIEKKQPVAFWCNPISGHNTLYWYLQNLGQGPELLIRYENEEAVDDSQLPKDRFSAERLKGVDSTLKIQPAELGDSAVYLCASSREVGRANTGELFFGEGSRLTVL.

The V call is TRBV5-1, the J call TRBJ2-4; D uncertain. The V end was cut by 3 bases, the J end by 8 bases, with 12 bases between. CDR1 is SGHRS, CDR2 YFSETQ, per germline. The CDR3 runs 13 residues. As DNA, the CDR3 is TGCGCCAGCAGCTCGACACAGTTTGACATTCAGTACTTC. Its protein product is CASSSTQFDIQYF.

CDR3 protein: CASSLGPGGNTIYF. CDR3 coding DNA: TGTGCCAGCAGCTTGGGGCCCGGGGGCAACACCATATATTTT. This sequence joins TRBV5-4 and TRBJ1-3; tentatively, D is TRBD1 (6 bases). Germline V lookup: CDR1 SGHNT, CDR2 YYREEE (reference sequence). This CDR3 spans 14 amino acids. The V and J ends lost 0 bases and 7 bases respectively, with 11 bases between them. Together with reference TRBV5-4 and TRBJ1-3, the CDR3 gives the full variable domain: ETGVTQSPTHLIKTRGQQVTLRCSSQSGHNTVSWYQQALGQGPQFIFQYYREEENGRGNFPPRFSGLQFPNYSSELNVNALELDDSALYLCASSLGPGGNTIYFGEGSWLTVV.

V and J are TRBV28 and TRBJ1-2; D gene ambiguous. From germline, CDR1 is MDHEN and CDR2 SYDVKM. The germline V and J ends were trimmed by 4 bases and 8 bases, with 8 bases remaining between them. This CDR3 comprises 11 residues. This CDR3 reads CASSWKEGYTF. The CDR3 region has the DNA TGTGCCAGCAGTTGGAAGGAGGGCTACACCTTC.

The chain carries TRBV14 and TRBJ2-7; no reliable D call. The CDR3 has 13 residues. V was shortened by 1 base and J by 5 bases, with 9 bases between the two germline ends. Germline V gene data show CDR1 as SGHDN and CDR2 as FVKESK. CDR3 region: CASSQALFDEQYF. CDR3 nucleotides: TGTGCCAGCAGCCAAGCTCTGTTTGACGAGCAGTACTTC.

The chain has TRBV5-1 and TRBJ2-5; 7 bases agree with TRBD2. From germline, CDR1 is SGHRS and CDR2 YFSETQ. Trimming cost V 0 bases and J 1 base; bases outside gene matches: 3. The CDR3 totals 15 residues. CDR3 DNA sequence: TGCGCCAGCAGCTTGGACGGCGGGAGCCAAGAGACCCAGTACTTC. Translation gives CASSLDGGSQETQYF.

Written as DNA, the CDR3 is TGTGCCACCAGCAGAGTTAGGGGCGATAATGAGCAGTTCTTC. This translates into CATSRVRGDNEQFF. This chain connects TRBV15 to TRBJ2-1; the D gene is possibly TRBD1 (5 bases). CDR1 LNHNV and CDR2 YYDKDF come from the germline V gene (reference sequence). The CDR3 is 14 residues long. V gave up 1 base and J gave up 7 bases, with 11 bases separating them.

The rearrangement links TRBV5-1 to TRBJ2-5; D remains ambiguous. CDR1 and CDR2 (germline): SGHRS, YFSETQ. This CDR3 contains 13 residues. With 0 bases removed from V and 2 bases from J, the gap between germline ends came to 5 bases. As DNA, the CDR3 is TGCGCCAGCAGCTTGGTCAGACAAGAGACCCAGTACTTC. It codes for CASSLVRQETQYF.

The chain joins TRBV7-3 to TRBJ1-1, with D unclear. Germline CDR1 reads SGHTA; CDR2 reads FQGTGA. V was clipped by 5 bases and J by 1 base, with 14 bases between them. The CDR3 covers 15 residues. CDR3 sequence reads: CASSTQSEPNTEAFF. CDR3 DNA sequence: TGTGCCAGCAGCACCCAAAGTGAGCCGAACACTGAAGCTTTCTTT.